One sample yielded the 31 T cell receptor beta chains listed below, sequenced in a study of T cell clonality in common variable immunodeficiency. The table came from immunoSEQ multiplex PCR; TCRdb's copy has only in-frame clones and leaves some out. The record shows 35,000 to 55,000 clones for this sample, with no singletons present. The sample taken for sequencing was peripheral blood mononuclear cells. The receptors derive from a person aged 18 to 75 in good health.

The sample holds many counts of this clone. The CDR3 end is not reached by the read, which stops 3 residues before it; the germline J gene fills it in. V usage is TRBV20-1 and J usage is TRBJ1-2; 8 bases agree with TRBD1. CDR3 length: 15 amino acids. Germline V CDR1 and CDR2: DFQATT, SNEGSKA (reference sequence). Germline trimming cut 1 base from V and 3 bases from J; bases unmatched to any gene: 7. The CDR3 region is CSARARTGIYYGYTF. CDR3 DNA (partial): TGCAGTGCTAGAGCTAGGACAGGGATTTACTATGGC.

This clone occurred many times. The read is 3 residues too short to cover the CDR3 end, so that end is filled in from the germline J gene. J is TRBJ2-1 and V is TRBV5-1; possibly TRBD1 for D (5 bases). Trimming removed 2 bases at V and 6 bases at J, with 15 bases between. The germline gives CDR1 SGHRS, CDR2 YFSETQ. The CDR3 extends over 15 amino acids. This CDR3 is CASSFGPPTVNEQFF. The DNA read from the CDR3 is TGCGCCAGCAGCTTTGGGCCGCCGACAGTCAATGAG.

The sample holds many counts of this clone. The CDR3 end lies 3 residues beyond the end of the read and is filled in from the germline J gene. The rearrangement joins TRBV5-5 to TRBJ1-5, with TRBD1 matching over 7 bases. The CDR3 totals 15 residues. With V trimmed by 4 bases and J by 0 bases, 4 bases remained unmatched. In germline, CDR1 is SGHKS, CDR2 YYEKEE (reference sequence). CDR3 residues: CASSRDSYSNQPQHF. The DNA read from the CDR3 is TGTGCCAGCAGCAGGGACAGCTATAGCAATCAGCCC.

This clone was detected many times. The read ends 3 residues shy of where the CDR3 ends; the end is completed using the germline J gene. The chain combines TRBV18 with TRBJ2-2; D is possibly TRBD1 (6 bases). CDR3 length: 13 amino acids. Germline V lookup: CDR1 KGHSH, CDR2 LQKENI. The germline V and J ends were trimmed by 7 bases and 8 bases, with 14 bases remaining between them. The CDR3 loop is CASFDNREGELFF. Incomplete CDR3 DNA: TGTGCCAGCTTCGACAACAGGGAAGGGGAG.

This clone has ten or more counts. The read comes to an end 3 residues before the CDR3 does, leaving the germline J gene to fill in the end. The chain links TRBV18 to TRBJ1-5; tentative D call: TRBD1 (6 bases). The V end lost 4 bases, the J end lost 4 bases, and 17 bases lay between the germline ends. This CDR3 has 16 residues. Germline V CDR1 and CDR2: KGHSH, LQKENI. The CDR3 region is CASSLGGQGQNQPQHF. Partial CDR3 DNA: TGTGCCAGCTCACTAGGTGGCCAGGGGCAAAATCAGCCC.

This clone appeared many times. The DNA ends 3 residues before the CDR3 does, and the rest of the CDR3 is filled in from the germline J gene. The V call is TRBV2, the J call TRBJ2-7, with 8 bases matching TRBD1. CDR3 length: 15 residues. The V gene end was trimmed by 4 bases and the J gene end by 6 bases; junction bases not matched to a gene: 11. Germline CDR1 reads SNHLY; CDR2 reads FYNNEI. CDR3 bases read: TGTGCCAGCAGTGGGTTGGGGACAGGTCTCTCCGAG. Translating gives CASSGLGTGLSE. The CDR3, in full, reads CASSGLGTGLSEQYF.

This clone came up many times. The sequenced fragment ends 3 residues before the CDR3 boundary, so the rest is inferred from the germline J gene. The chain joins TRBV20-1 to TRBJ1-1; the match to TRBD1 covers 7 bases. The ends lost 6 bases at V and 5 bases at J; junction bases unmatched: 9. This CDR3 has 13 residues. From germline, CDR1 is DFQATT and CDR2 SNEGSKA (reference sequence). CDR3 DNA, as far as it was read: TGCAGTGCCCCCGGGACAGTGGAGACTGAA. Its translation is CSAPGTVETE. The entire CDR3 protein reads CSAPGTVETEAFF.

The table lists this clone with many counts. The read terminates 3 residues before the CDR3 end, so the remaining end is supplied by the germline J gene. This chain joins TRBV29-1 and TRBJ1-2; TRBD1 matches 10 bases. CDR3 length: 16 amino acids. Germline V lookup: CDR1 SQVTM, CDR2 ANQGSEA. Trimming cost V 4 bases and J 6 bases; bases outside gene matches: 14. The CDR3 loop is CSVGVGTGAVRDGYTF. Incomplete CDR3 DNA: TGCAGCGTTGGCGTTGGGACAGGGGCGGTGAGGGATGGC. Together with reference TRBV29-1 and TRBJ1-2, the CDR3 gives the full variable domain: SAVISQKPSRDICQRGTSLTIQCQVDSQVTMMFWYRQQPGQSLTLIATANQGSEATYESGFVIDKFPISRPNLTFSTLTVSNMSPEDSSIYLCSVGVGTGAVRDGYTFGSGTRLTVV.

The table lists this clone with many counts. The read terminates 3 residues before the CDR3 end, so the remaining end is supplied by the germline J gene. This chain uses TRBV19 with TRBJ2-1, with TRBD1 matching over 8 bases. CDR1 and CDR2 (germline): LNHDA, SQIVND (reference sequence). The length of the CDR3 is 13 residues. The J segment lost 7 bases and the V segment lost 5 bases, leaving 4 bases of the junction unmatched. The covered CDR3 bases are TGTGCCAGTAGTGGACAGGGTCGGAATGAG. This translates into CASSGQGRNE. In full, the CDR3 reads CASSGQGRNEQFF.

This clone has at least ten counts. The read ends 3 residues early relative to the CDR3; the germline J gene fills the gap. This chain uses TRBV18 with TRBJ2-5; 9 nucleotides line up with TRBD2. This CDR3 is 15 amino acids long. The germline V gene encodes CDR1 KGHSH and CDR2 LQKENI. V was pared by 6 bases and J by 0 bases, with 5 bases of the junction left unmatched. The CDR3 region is CASSAGTSYQETQYF. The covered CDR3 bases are TGTGCCAGCTCGGCCGGGACTAGCTACCAAGAGACC.

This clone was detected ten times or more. The sequenced CDR3 bases are TGCAGTGCTCCTCCGGCAGGGGAACGTAACAATGAG. It is translated as CSAPPAGERNNE. From start to end, the CDR3 is CSAPPAGERNNEQFF. The V and J genes are TRBV20-1 and TRBJ2-1; weak D call: TRBD1 (6 bases). The read ends 3 residues before the CDR3 terminus; that terminus is restored from the germline J gene. There are 15 residues in the CDR3. V lost 5 bases and J 5 bases, leaving 19 bases between the germline ends. Germline-derived CDR1 and CDR2 are DFQATT and SNEGSKA (reference sequence).

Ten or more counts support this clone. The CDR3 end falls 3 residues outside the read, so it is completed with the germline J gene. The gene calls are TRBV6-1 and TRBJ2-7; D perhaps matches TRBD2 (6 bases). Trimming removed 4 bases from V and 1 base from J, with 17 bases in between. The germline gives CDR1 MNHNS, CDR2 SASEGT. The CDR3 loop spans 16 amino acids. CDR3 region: CASSGGTAGRSYEQYF. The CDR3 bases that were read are TGTGCCAGCAGTGGGGGGACTGCCGGACGTTCCTACGAG.

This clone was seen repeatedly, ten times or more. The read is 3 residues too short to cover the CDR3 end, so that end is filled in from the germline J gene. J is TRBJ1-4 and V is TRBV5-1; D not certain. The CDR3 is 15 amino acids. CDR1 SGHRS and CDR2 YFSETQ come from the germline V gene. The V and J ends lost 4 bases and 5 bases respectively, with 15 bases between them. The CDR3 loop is CASSQDPSGNEKLFF. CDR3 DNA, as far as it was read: TGCGCCAGCAGCCAAGACCCCTCGGGGAATGAAAAA.

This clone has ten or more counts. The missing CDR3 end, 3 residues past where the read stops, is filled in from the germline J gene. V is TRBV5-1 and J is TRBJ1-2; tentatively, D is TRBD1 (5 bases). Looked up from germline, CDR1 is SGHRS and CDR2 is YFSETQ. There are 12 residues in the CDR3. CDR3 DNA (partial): TGCGCCAGCAGCCCGTGGGGGGAGGGC. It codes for CASSPWGEG. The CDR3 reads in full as CASSPWGEGYTF.

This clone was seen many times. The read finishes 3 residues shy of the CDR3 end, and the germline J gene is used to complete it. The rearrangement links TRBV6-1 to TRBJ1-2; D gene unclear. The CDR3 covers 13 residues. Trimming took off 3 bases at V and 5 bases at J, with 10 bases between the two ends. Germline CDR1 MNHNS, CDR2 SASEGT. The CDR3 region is CASSELGLYGYTF. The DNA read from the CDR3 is TGTGCCAGCAGTGAGTTAGGGCTATATGGC.

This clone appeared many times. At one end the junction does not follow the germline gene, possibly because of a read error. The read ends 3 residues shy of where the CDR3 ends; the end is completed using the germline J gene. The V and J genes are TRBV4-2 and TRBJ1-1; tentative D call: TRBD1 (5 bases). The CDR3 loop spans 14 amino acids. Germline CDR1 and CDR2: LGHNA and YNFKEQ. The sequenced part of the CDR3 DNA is TGCGCCAGCAGCCTCACGGGCAGGGATACTGAA. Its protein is CASSLTGRDTE. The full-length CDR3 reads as CASSLTGRDTEAFF.

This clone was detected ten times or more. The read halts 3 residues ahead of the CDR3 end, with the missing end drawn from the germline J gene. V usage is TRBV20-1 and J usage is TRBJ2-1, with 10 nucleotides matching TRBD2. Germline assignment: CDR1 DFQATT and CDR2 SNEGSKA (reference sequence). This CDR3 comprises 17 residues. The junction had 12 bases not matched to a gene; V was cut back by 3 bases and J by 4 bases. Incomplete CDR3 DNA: TGCAGTGCTAGCAAGCGGGAGGGCGTTCCCCCGTACAATGAG. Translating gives CSASKREGVPPYNE. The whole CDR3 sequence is CSASKREGVPPYNEQFF.

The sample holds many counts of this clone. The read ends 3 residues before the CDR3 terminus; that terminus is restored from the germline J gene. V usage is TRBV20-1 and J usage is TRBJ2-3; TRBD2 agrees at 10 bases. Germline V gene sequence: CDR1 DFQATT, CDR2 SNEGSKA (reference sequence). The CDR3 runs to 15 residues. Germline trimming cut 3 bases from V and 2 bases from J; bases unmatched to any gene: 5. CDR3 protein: CSASKRGGVTDTQYF. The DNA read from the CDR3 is TGCAGTGCTAGTAAGCGGGGGGGAGTCACAGATACG.

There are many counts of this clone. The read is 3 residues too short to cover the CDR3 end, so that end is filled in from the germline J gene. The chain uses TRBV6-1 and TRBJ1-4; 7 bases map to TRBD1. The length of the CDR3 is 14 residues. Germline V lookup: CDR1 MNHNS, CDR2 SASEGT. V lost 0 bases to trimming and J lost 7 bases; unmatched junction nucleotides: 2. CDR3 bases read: TGTGCCAGCAGTGAAGCGACAGGGTTTGAAAAA. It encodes CASSEATGFEK. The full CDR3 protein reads CASSEATGFEKLFF.

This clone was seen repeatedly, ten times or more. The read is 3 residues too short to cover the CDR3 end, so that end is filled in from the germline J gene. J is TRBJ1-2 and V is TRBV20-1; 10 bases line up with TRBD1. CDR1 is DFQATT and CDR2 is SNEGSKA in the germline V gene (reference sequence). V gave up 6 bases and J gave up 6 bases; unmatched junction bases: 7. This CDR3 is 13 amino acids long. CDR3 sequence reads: CSALDRGRDGYTF. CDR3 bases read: TGCAGTGCGCTTGACAGGGGGCGAGATGGC.

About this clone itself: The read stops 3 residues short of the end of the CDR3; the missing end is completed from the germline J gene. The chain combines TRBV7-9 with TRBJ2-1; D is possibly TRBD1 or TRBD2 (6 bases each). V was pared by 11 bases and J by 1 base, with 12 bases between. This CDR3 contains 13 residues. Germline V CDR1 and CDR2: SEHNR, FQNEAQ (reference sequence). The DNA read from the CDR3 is TGTGCCGGGGGCGGGAAATCCTACAATGAG. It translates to CAGGGKSYNE. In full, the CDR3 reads CAGGGKSYNEQFF.

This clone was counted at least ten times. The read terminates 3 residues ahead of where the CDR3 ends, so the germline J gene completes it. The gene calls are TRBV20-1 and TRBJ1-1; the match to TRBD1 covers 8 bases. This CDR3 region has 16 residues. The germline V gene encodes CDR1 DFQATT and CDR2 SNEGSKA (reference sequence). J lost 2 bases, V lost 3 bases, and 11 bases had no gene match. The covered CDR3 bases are TGCAGTGCTAGGGTCGACGGGACAGGAGCTAACACTGAA. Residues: CSARVDGTGANTE. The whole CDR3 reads CSARVDGTGANTEAFF.

The CDR3 protein is CASSYSGAAYNEQFF. The sequenced part of the CDR3 DNA is TGTGCCAGCAGCTATAGCGGAGCCGCCTACAATGAG. The V and J genes are TRBV7-2 and TRBJ2-1; D is possibly TRBD2 (6 bases). With the read ending 3 residues before the CDR3 end, the germline J gene is used to fill in that end. V was cut by 4 bases and J by 2 bases, with 12 bases left in between. Germline V gives CDR1 SGHTA, CDR2 FQGNSA. The CDR3 consists of 15 residues.

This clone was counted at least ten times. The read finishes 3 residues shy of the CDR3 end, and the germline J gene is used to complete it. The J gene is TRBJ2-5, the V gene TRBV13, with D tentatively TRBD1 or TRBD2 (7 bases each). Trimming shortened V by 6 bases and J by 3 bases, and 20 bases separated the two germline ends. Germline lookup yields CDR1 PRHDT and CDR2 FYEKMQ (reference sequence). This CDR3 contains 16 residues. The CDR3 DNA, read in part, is TGTGCCAGCAGTTCAACAGGGGAGGGGACTGAAGAGACC. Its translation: CASSSTGEGTEET. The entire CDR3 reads CASSSTGEGTEETQYF.

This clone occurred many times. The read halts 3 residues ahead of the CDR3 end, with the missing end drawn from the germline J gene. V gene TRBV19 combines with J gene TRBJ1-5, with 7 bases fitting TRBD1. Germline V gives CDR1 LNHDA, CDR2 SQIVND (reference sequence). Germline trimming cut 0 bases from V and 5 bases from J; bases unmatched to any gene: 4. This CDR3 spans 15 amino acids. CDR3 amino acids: CASSIEGTVDQPQHF. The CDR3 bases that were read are TGTGCCAGTAGTATAGAAGGGACAGTTGATCAGCCC.

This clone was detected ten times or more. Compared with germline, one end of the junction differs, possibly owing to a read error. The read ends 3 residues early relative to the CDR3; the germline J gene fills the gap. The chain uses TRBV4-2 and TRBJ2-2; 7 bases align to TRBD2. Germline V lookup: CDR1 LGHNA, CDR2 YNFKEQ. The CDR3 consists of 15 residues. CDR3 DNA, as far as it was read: TGCGCCAGCAGTCGACTAGCTAGTAACACCGGGGAG. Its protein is CASSRLASNTGE. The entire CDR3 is CASSRLASNTGELFF.

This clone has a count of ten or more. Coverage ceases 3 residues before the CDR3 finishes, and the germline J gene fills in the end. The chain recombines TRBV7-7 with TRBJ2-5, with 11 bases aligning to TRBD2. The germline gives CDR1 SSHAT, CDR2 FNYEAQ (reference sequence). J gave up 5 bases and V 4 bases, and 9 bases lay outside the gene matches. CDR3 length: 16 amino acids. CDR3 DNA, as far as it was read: TGTGCCAGCAGCTCCATTAGCGGGGGGGAACGGGAGACC. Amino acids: CASSSISGGERET. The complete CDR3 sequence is CASSSISGGERETQYF.

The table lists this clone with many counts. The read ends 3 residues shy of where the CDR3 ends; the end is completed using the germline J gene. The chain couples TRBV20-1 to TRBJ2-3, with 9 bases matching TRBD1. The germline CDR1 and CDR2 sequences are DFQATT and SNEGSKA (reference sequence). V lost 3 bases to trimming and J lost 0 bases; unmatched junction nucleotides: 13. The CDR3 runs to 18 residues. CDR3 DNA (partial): TGCAGTGCTAGGGACCGGGACAGGGACCTTTCTAGCACAGATACG. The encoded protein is CSARDRDRDLSSTDT. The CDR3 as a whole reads CSARDRDRDLSSTDTQYF.

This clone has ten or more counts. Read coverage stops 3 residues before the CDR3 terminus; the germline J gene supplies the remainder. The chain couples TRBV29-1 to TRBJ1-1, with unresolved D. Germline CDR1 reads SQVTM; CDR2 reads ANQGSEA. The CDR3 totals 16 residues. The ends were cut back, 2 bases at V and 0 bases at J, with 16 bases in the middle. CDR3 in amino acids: CSVESRLRGMNTEAFF. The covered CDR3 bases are TGCAGCGTTGAATCCCGTCTTCGAGGCATGAACACTGAA. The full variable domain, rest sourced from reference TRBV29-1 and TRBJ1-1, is SAVISQKPSRDICQRGTSLTIQCQVDSQVTMMFWYRQQPGQSLTLIATANQGSEATYESGFVIDKFPISRPNLTFSTLTVSNMSPEDSSIYLCSVESRLRGMNTEAFFGQGTRLTVV.

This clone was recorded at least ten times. The CDR3 here is CASSQEAGRQGVFYEQYF. The covered CDR3 bases are TGTGCCAGCAGCCAAGAGGCAGGGAGACAGGGGGTTTTCTACGAG. The rearrangement joins TRBV4-2 to TRBJ2-7, with TRBD1 matching 9 bases. Coverage ceases 3 residues before the CDR3 finishes, and the germline J gene fills in the end. With 0 bases clipped from V and 3 bases from J, the junction kept 12 bases outside the gene matches. This CDR3 has 18 amino acids. CDR1 LGHNA and CDR2 YNFKEQ come from the germline V gene.

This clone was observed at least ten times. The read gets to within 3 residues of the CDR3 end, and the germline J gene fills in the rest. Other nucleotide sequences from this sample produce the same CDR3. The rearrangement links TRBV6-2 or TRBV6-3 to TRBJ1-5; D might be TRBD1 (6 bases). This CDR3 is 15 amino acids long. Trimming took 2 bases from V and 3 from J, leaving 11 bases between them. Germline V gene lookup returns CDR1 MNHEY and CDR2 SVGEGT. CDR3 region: CASSYTGQFNQPQHF. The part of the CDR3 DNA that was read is TGTGCCAGCAGTTACACTGGACAGTTCAATCAGCCC.